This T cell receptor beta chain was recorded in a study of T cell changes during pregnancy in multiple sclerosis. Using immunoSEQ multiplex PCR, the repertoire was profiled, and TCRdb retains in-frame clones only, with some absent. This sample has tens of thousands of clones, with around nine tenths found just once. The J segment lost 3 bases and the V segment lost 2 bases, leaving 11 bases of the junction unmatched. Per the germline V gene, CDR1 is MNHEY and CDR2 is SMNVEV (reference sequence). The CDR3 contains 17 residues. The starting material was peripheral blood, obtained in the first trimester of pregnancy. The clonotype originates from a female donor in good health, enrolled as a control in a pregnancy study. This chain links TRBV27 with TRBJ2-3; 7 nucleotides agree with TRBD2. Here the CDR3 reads CASSLRGVRGSTDTQYF. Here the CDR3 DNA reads TGTGCCAGCAGTTTACGGGGGGTGAGGGGATCAACAGATACGCAGTATTTT.